The table lists the clone carrying this T cell receptor (beta chain) with a count of one. The record originates from a study of blood T cell repertoires in COVID-19. Study-wide context: Sites across the United States, Italy and Spain contributed samples from acute and convalescent COVID-19.

Here immunoSEQ multiplex PCR was the method, and the copy in TCRdb shows in-frame clones only, minus some. The data show around 620,000 clones, with 80% to 90% seen just once and approximately 0.3% held by the top ten. This TCR was sampled from a woman between 18 and 29 years old with acute or convalescent COVID-19. The sequenced sample consisted of peripheral blood.

The CDR3 nucleotides read TGTGCCAGCAGCCGACAGGGGGCTGGGGCAGATACGCAGTATTTT. This translates into CASSRQGAGADTQYF. The chain combines TRBV6-4 with TRBJ2-3; 10 bases are a match to TRBD1. CDR1 MRHNA and CDR2 SNTAGT come from the germline V gene. The CDR3 covers 15 residues. V shed 6 bases and J 4 bases; nucleotides not matched to a gene: 7.